A selection of T cell receptor beta chains follows, all from one sample in a study of OX40 agonist ivuxolimab in advanced cancers. Clones were read by immunoSEQ multiplex PCR, and TCRdb kept only the in-frame ones, dropping some. Counted here are under 90,000 clones, roughly 91% occurring once; the ten biggest clones make up approximately 2%. Sample: CD4+ or CD8+ T cells sorted from blood, taken in a trial of the OX40 agonist ivuxolimab. The source is an adult with an advanced solid tumor such as melanoma, head and neck, liver or kidney cancer. The CDR3 runs from the conserved cysteine through the conserved F or W. D genes are given only for firm matches. Where a row states a size, it is once, few, many or the class of an expanded clone; other rows omit it.

D gene	clone size	V gene	J gene	CDR3 DNA	CDR3 protein
TRBD1	.	TRBV6-1	TRBJ2-1	TGTGCCAGCAGTGAAACACTGGGACAGGGTAATAGTGAGCAGTTCTTC	CASSETLGQGNSEQFF
.	.	TRBV28	TRBJ1-6	TGTGCCACAAGCGGGAGGCAGACTTCACCCCTCCACTTT	CATSGRQTSPLHF
.	.	TRBV18	TRBJ1-2	TGTGCCAGCTCACCTGGGGCAGGGGAATATGGCTACACCTTC	CASSPGAGEYGYTF
.	.	TRBV6-5	TRBJ2-3	TGTGCCAGCAGGATCCGGGGCACAGATACGCAGTATTTT	CASRIRGTDTQYF
.	.	TRBV29-1	TRBJ2-3	TGCAGCGTTCTTATCGTGGGCACAGATACGCAGTATTTT	CSVLIVGTDTQYF
TRBD2	.	TRBV7-2	TRBJ2-1	TGTGCCAGCAGCACAATGACTAGCGGGAATGAGCAGTTCTTC	CASSTMTSGNEQFF
.	.	TRBV5-4	TRBJ2-7	TGTGCCAGCAGCCGGGGACTTCACGAGCAGTACTTC	CASSRGLHEQYF
TRBD1	.	TRBV11-3	TRBJ2-3	TGTGCCAGCACGATCGGGACAGCTCATGGCACAGATACGCAGTATTTT	CASTIGTAHGTDTQYF
.	.	TRBV7-8	TRBJ1-1	TGTGCCAGCAGCCTTACAGGACAAACTGAAGCTTTCTTT	CASSLTGQTEAFF
.	.	TRBV6-1	TRBJ2-7	TGTGCCAGCCAACCGGGACAAACCTACGAGCAGTACTTC	CASQPGQTYEQYF
.	.	TRBV7-9	TRBJ2-5	TGTGCCAGCAGCTTGGGGGATTATCCGGCCCAAGAGACCCAGTACTTC	CASSLGDYPAQETQYF
.	.	TRBV28	TRBJ2-7	TGTGCCAGCAGTCCCCCCAGGGCGGGCTACGAGCAGTACTTC	CASSPPRAGYEQYF
.	.	TRBV28	TRBJ2-7	TGTGCCAGCAGGCTGACAGGGAGGCCCTACGAGCAGTACTTC	CASRLTGRPYEQYF
.	.	TRBV12-5	TRBJ1-2	TGTGCTAGTGGTTTTTCGGGACACCCGCAGGGCTACACCTTC	CASGFSGHPQGYTF
TRBD1	.	TRBV7-6	TRBJ1-5	TGTGCCAGCAGCGAGCGACAGGGCCTAAATCAGCCCCAGCATTTT	CASSERQGLNQPQHF
.	.	TRBV6-1	TRBJ2-7	TGTGCCAGCAGTGAAGAAACGGGTCGGTACGAGCAGTACTTC	CASSEETGRYEQYF
.	.	TRBV18	TRBJ2-5	TGTGCCAGCTCACCCGGGACTTCTAGTCTGGAGACCCAGTACTTC	CASSPGTSSLETQYF
.	.	TRBV27	TRBJ2-7	TGTGCCAGCAGCCCAGGGAATTGGGCCGGCGAGCAGTACTTC	CASSPGNWAGEQYF
TRBD2	.	TRBV11-3	TRBJ2-1	TGTGCCAGCAGGCCAACTAGCGGGGGGGCCTATGAGCAGTTCTTC	CASRPTSGGAYEQFF
TRBD1	.	TRBV28	TRBJ1-2	TGTGCCAGCAGGTACAGGGGAAGTGGCTACACCTTC	CASRYRGSGYTF
.	.	TRBV6-5	TRBJ1-6	TGTGCCAGCAGTTTCCTGACGGGATCCAGGTATTCACCCCTCCACTTT	CASSFLTGSRYSPLHF
.	.	TRBV2	TRBJ1-1	TGTGCCAGCAGTGAAACCGTGAACACTGAAGCTTTCTTT	CASSETVNTEAFF
.	.	TRBV12-5	TRBJ1-2	TGTGCTAGTGGTTTGTCACCACTTATGGGTGGCTACACCTTC	CASGLSPLMGGYTF
.	once	TRBV11-2	TRBJ1-5	TGTGCCAGCAGCTTCGGCAGGGGATCAGATCAGCCCCAGCATTTT	CASSFGRGSDQPQHF
.	.	TRBV7-9	TRBJ2-2	TGTGCCAGTCATCGGGTAGAAGCCGGGGAGCTGTTTTTT	CASHRVEAGELFF
TRBD1	.	TRBV10-1	TRBJ1-4	TGCGCCAGCAGTGAGCCTGGGGAAATGGAAAGGGGGCAAGGAGAAAAACTGTTTTTT	CASSEPGEMERGQGEKLFF
TRBD2	.	TRBV19	TRBJ2-1	TGTGCCAGTAGTATAGACGGACTAGCGGGAGGTCGGGAGCAGTTCTTC	CASSIDGLAGGREQFF
.	.	TRBV5-1	TRBJ1-2	TGCGCCAGCAGCTTGGCACCCGGGTCGGGGGCGCAGGACTATGGCTACACCTTC	CASSLAPGSGAQDYGYTF
.	.	TRBV29-1	TRBJ2-3	TGCAGCGTTGAGTCAGGGGCATCTAGCACAGATACGCAGTATTTT	CSVESGASSTDTQYF
.	.	TRBV5-1	TRBJ2-5	TGCGCCAGCAGCCGCCCCCCCAAAGAGACCCAGTACTTC	CASSRPPKETQYF
.	.	TRBV5-1	TRBJ2-7	TGCGCCAGCAGCTTGGAGGTCGGCGCCTCCTACGAGCAGTACTTC	CASSLEVGASYEQYF
.	.	TRBV18	TRBJ1-1	TGTGCCAGCTCACCACCGTCGAGGGATGAAGCTTTCTTT	CASSPPSRDEAFF